This T cell receptor beta chain was sequenced during a study of blood T cell repertoires in COVID-19. Participants had their cohort set by participant-reported clinical history. Individuals in the exposed group had encountered a COVID-19 case within 2 weeks preceding study entry. Germline V lookup: CDR1 SGDLS, CDR2 YYNGEE. Trimming took 2 bases from V and 2 from J, leaving 9 bases between them. The CDR3 is 14 residues long. As handled by the study authors: The authors estimated nucleated cell counts from reference gene primer amplification. Generated by immunoSEQ multiplex PCR, the TCRdb table keeps only in-frame clones and is missing some. V and J calls plus clone size are reproduced from that table; the DNA served to infer D and trimming. The data show about 270,000 clones, less than 95% seen once.

Sequencing was carried out using PBMCs or T cells enriched from blood (not recorded which). This sequence joins TRBV9 and TRBJ2-3, with no clear D. This clonotype was obtained from a middle-aged man who had been exposed to COVID-19. CDR3 in amino acids: CASSVGPPTDTQYF. The DNA for the CDR3 is TGTGCCAGCAGCGTTGGGCCCCCCACAGATACGCAGTATTTT.